These T cell receptor beta chains were read from a single sample in a study of T-cell reconstitution after alpha-beta-depleted transplantation in children. TCRdb re-analysed the PCR reads in MiXCR, keeping a single row per CDR3 protein. The repertoire holds a few hundred thousand distinct CDR3 sequences, with 10% as singletons. The sequenced sample was PBMCs, obtained before TCRalphabeta/CD19-depleted stem cell transplant. The receptors were gathered from a boy younger than two with acute myeloid leukemia, due to receive a stem cell transplant. Each CDR3 is given with its conserved first and last residue. The order of the fields is CDR3 protein, CDR3 DNA, J gene, clone size, V gene, D gene. The D gene is left open where the match is weak. Expanded clones get a size class; other rows say once, few or many, or leave the size out.

CDR3aa: CASSRVQDYTEAFF
CDR3nt: TGTGCCAGCAGTAGGGTACAGGACTACACTGAAGCTTTCTTT
j_gene: TRBJ1-1
abundance: -
v_gene: TRBV28
d_gene: -

CDR3aa: CASSFSRDTFSGANVLTF
CDR3nt: TGTGCCAGCAGTTTTTCCCGGGACACCTTCTCTGGGGCCAACGTCCTGACTTTC
j_gene: TRBJ2-6
abundance: -
v_gene: TRBV28
d_gene: -

CDR3aa: CASSPEGGAGNTIYF
CDR3nt: TGTGCCAGCAGCCCCGAGGGAGGGGCTGGAAACACCATATATTTT
j_gene: TRBJ1-3
abundance: many
v_gene: TRBV7-8
d_gene: -

CDR3aa: CSARDPTGRGNQETQYF
CDR3nt: TGCAGTGCTAGAGATCCAACAGGGCGGGGGAACCAAGAGACCCAGTACTTC
j_gene: TRBJ2-5
abundance: medium-sized
v_gene: TRBV20-1
d_gene: -

CDR3aa: CASSERLAGVYEQYF
CDR3nt: TGTGCCAGCAGTGAACGGCTAGCGGGGGTCTACGAGCAGTACTTC
j_gene: TRBJ2-7
abundance: many
v_gene: TRBV2
d_gene: TRBD2

CDR3aa: CASSQPGQGGNTEAFF
CDR3nt: TGTGCCAGCAGTCAACCGGGACAGGGAGGGAACACTGAAGCTTTCTTT
j_gene: TRBJ1-1
abundance: few
v_gene: TRBV12-3/TRBV12-4
d_gene: TRBD1

CDR3aa: CASSLVLGTVSNTGELFF
CDR3nt: TGTGCCAGCAGTTTAGTCTTAGGGACAGTTTCGAACACCGGGGAGCTGTTTTTT
j_gene: TRBJ2-2
abundance: many
v_gene: TRBV12-3/TRBV12-4
d_gene: TRBD1

CDR3aa: CATGPSYEQYF
CDR3nt: TGTGCCACCGGGCCCTCCTACGAGCAGTACTTC
j_gene: TRBJ2-7
abundance: many
v_gene: TRBV15
d_gene: -

CDR3aa: CASSLVTPYNEQFF
CDR3nt: TGCGCCAGCAGCTTAGTTACCCCCTACAATGAGCAGTTCTTC
j_gene: TRBJ2-1
abundance: many
v_gene: TRBV5-1
d_gene: -

CDR3aa: CASSPPSGRALDEQFF
CDR3nt: TGTGCCAGCAGCCCCCCTAGCGGGAGGGCCCTGGATGAGCAGTTCTTC
j_gene: TRBJ2-1
abundance: many
v_gene: TRBV3-1
d_gene: TRBD2

CDR3aa: CASSLSIEQYF
CDR3nt: TGTGCCAGCAGCTTGTCGATCGAGCAGTACTTC
j_gene: TRBJ2-7
abundance: many
v_gene: TRBV7-8
d_gene: -

CDR3aa: CASSQEEPGSHYNEQFF
CDR3nt: TGCGCCAGCAGCCAAGAAGAACCGGGATCTCACTACAATGAGCAGTTCTTC
j_gene: TRBJ2-1
abundance: -
v_gene: TRBV4-3
d_gene: -

CDR3aa: CASSWLGQGASGANVLTF
CDR3nt: TGCGCCAGCAGCTGGTTAGGACAGGGCGCTTCTGGGGCCAACGTCCTGACTTTC
j_gene: TRBJ2-6
abundance: many
v_gene: TRBV5-1
d_gene: TRBD1